This T cell receptor beta chain appears in the sequencing data of a study of blood T cells in healthy people across ages. This clonotype has ten or more counts. The V and J ends lost 4 bases and 4 bases respectively, with 8 bases between them. The CDR3 sequence is 12 residues long. Germline CDR1 DFQATT, CDR2 SNEGSKA (reference sequence). The authors ran a second PCR of about 6 to 11 cycles using a sample-barcoded 5' primer and a J-beta primer mix. TCRdb recomputed calls from the 5' RACE reads with MiXCR, one row per CDR3 protein. The repertoire includes 800,000 to 950,000 distinct CDR3 sequences, 29% of them detected once, and 10% sits in the top ten. These same data were also listed under a study on T cells of mothers and their children.

The source material was blood. This TCR was sampled from a woman aged 40 to 55 in good health. The chain recombines TRBV20-1 with TRBJ2-1; D unresolved. The CDR3 protein is CSAIADYNEQFF. The DNA of the CDR3 is TGCAGTGCTATTGCAGATTACAATGAGCAGTTCTTC.